The 29 T cell receptor beta chains below come from one sample, sequenced in a study of blood T cell repertoires in COVID-19. TCRdb's copy holds only in-frame clones and misses some; the assay was immunoSEQ multiplex PCR. Among more than 200,000 clones listed, about 87% were seen once. The material sequenced was peripheral blood. The source is a woman aged 55 to 70 with COVID-19, enrolled during active disease.

The J gene is TRBJ1-2, the V gene TRBV7-2; 8 nucleotides align to TRBD1. CDR1 is SGHTA, CDR2 FQGNSA, per germline. V trimming: 5 bases; J trimming: 0 bases; junction bases outside the gene matches: 8. CDR3 length equals 16 residues. CDR3: CASSLEGTGTNYGYTF. The DNA for the CDR3 is TGTGCCAGCAGCCTAGAGGGGACAGGAACTAACTATGGCTACACCTTC.

The rearrangement joins TRBV27 to TRBJ1-4, with TRBD1 matching over 8 bases. CDR3 length: 16 residues. Per germline, CDR1 MNHEY and CDR2 SMNVEV (reference sequence). V lost 5 bases and J lost 7; bases outside the gene matches: 12. CDR3 bases: TGTGCCAGCAGTCCCCTCCCTCAGGGGGCGAGTGAAAAACTGTTTTTT. It is translated as CASSPLPQGASEKLFF.

CDR3 loop: CASRVAGGLTYEQYF. CDR3 sequence (DNA): TGTGCCAGCAGAGTAGCGGGAGGTCTCACCTACGAGCAGTACTTC. The chain couples TRBV28 to TRBJ2-7; 10 nucleotides line up with TRBD2. The germline gives CDR1 MDHEN, CDR2 SYDVKM. V lost 6 bases to trimming and J lost 2 bases; unmatched junction nucleotides: 7. The CDR3 has 15 residues.

The chain uses TRBV24-1 and TRBJ2-1; 13 nucleotides line up with TRBD2. The ends lost 4 bases at V and 6 bases at J; junction bases unmatched: 5. CDR3 length: 16 amino acids. CDR1 KGHDR and CDR2 SFDVKD come from the germline V gene. CDR3 nucleotides: TGTGCCACCAGTGAATTTACTAGCGGGAGGGCCAATGAGCAGTTCTTC. Translating gives CATSEFTSGRANEQFF.

The chain combines TRBV20-1 with TRBJ1-5; D is uncertain. The CDR3 is made up of 14 amino acids. V was cut by 3 bases and J by 0 bases, with 9 bases left in between. Per germline, CDR1 DFQATT and CDR2 SNEGSKA (reference sequence). This CDR3 is CSASPVLSNQPQHF. In nucleotides, the CDR3 is TGCAGTGCTAGTCCTGTCCTTAGCAATCAGCCCCAGCATTTT.

The chain combines TRBV5-6 with TRBJ1-1; tentative D call: TRBD1 (5 bases). Per germline, CDR1 SGHDT and CDR2 YYEEEE. The V end lost 5 bases, the J end lost 1 base, and 18 bases lay between the germline ends. The CDR3 loop spans 16 amino acids. CDR3 amino acids: CASRSAGGVQNTEAFF. For the CDR3, the DNA is TGTGCCAGCAGATCCGCCGGGGGGGTTCAGAACACTGAAGCTTTCTTT.

This rearrangement joins TRBV18 to TRBJ1-1; 8 nucleotides line up with TRBD1. J lost 7 bases, V lost 4 bases, and 5 bases had no gene match. This CDR3 comprises 13 residues. Germline V gene data show CDR1 as KGHSH and CDR2 as LQKENI. This CDR3 reads CASSLQQGDEAFF. CDR3 coding DNA: TGTGCCAGCTCACTACAACAGGGGGATGAAGCTTTCTTT. The full variable domain, its missing parts supplied by reference TRBV18 and TRBJ1-1, is NAGVMQNPRHLVRRRGQEARLRCSPMKGHSHVYWYRQLPEEGLKFMVYLQKENIIDESGMPKERFSAEFPKEGPSILRIQQVVRGDSAAYFCASSLQQGDEAFFGQGTRLTVV.

The V and J genes are TRBV28 and TRBJ2-2; 7 bases are shared with TRBD1. Germline CDR1 is MDHEN and CDR2 is SYDVKM. The CDR3 runs 16 residues. The V segment lost 6 bases and the J segment 4 bases; nucleotides outside the gene matches: 11. The CDR3 nucleotides read TGTGCCAGCAGACGTGACAGGGACCGGGGCACCGGGGAGCTGTTTTTT. It specifies CASRRDRDRGTGELFF.

This clone was detected a few times. The chain couples TRBV5-1 to TRBJ1-3, with a weak D call TRBD1 (6 bases). V dropped 2 bases and J dropped 5 bases, with 8 bases sitting between them. The germline CDR1 and CDR2 sequences are SGHRS and YFSETQ. This CDR3 spans 13 amino acids. This CDR3 is CASSLQGRNTIYF. As DNA, the CDR3 is TGCGCCAGCAGCTTACAGGGTAGAAACACCATATATTTT.

The chain uses TRBV4-3 and TRBJ1-4; D is possibly TRBD1 (6 bases). The CDR3 is 14 amino acids. Germline values: CDR1 LGHNA, CDR2 YSLEER. Trimming cost V 1 base and J 6 bases, with 9 bases left between them. The DNA for the CDR3 is TGCGCCAGCAGCCAAGGGAACAGGGATGAAAAACTGTTTTTT. It is translated as CASSQGNRDEKLFF.

V gene TRBV4-1 combines with J gene TRBJ2-5, with 7 nucleotides matching TRBD1. CDR1 and CDR2 from the germline V gene are MGHRA and YSYEKL. J lost 2 bases, V lost 3 bases, and 6 bases had no gene match. The CDR3 contains 15 residues. CDR3 protein: CASSQTGTRQETQYF. CDR3 DNA: TGCGCCAGCAGCCAGACAGGGACACGACAAGAGACCCAGTACTTC.

The V and J genes are TRBV18 and TRBJ1-5, with 8 bases identical to TRBD1. From germline, CDR1 is KGHSH and CDR2 LQKENI. The CDR3 spans 13 residues. Losses at the gene ends were 3 bases for V and 15 bases for J; bases not matched to a gene: 10. The CDR3 DNA reads TGTGCCAGCTCACCCGGGGGACAGGTACCTCTGCATTTT. Its protein product is CASSPGGQVPLHF. Based on the CDR3 plus reference TRBV18 and TRBJ1-5, the full variable domain is NAGVMQNPRHLVRRRGQEARLRCSPMKGHSHVYWYRQLPEEGLKFMVYLQKENIIDESGMPKERFSAEFPKEGPSILRIQQVVRGDSAAYFCASSPGGQVPLHFGDGTRLSIL.

CDR3 sequence reads: CAWSVRLGQTAEAFF. The CDR3 coding sequence is TGTGCCTGGAGTGTACGGCTGGGACAGACAGCTGAAGCTTTCTTT. The J gene is TRBJ1-1, the V gene TRBV30, with 7 bases that match TRBD1. The CDR3 has 15 amino acids. J gave up 6 bases and V 0 bases, and 10 bases lay outside the gene matches. The germline V gene has CDR1 GTSNPN and CDR2 SVGIG (reference sequence). The full variable domain, rest sourced from reference TRBV30 and TRBJ1-1, is SQTIHQWPATLVQPVGSPLSLECTVEGTSNPNLYWYRQAAGRGLQLLFYSVGIGQISSEVPQNLSASRPQDRQFILSSKKLLLSDSGFYLCAWSVRLGQTAEAFFGQGTRLTVV.

The chain joins TRBV12-3 or TRBV12-4 to TRBJ2-1, with 7 bases aligning to TRBD2. Trimming removed 6 bases from V and 10 bases from J; junction bases left unmatched: 6. The CDR3 is made up of 12 amino acids. Here the CDR3 reads CASRRLASEQFF. The CDR3 DNA reads as TGTGCCAGCAGGCGACTAGCATCCGAGCAGTTCTTC.

This clone has just one count. The gene calls are TRBV6-1 and TRBJ2-1; D not certain. Germline assignment: CDR1 MNHNS and CDR2 SASEGT. V shed 0 bases and J shed 1 base, with 13 bases lying between them. This CDR3 is 17 amino acids long. CDR3 sequence: CASSEARLLMSYNEQFF. CDR3 coding DNA: TGTGCCAGCAGTGAAGCGCGGCTTCTAATGTCCTACAATGAGCAGTTCTTC.

V and J are TRBV7-9 and TRBJ2-7, with 12 bases aligning to TRBD2. CDR3 size: 17 residues. Germline V gene sequence: CDR1 SEHNR, CDR2 FQNEAQ (reference sequence). V lost 5 bases and J lost 3; bases outside the gene matches: 11. The CDR3: CASSPGLAGLVGYEQYF. The CDR3 DNA reads TGTGCCAGCAGCCCAGGACTAGCGGGACTAGTTGGCTACGAGCAGTACTTC. The whole variable domain, filled in from reference TRBV7-9 and TRBJ2-7, reads DTGVSQNPRHKITKRGQNVTFRCDPISEHNRLYWYRQTLGQGPEFLTYFQNEAQLEKSRLLSDRFSAERPKGSFSTLEIQRTEQGDSAMYLCASSPGLAGLVGYEQYFGPGTRLTVT.

The chain carries TRBV6-1 and TRBJ2-7; tentatively, D is TRBD2 (5 bases). CDR3 length equals 14 residues. Germline V gene sequence: CDR1 MNHNS, CDR2 SASEGT. The V and J ends lost 2 bases and 8 bases respectively, with 16 bases between them. Here the CDR3 DNA reads TGTGCCAGCAGTGAATCAGGACTCCTCGTCAAGCAGTACTTC. Residues: CASSESGLLVKQYF.

This sequence joins TRBV5-6 and TRBJ2-3; 8 bases map to TRBD1. Germline-derived CDR1 and CDR2 are SGHDT and YYEEEE. V was clipped by 2 bases and J by 1 base; unmatched bases: 3. This CDR3 spans 15 amino acids. In DNA, the CDR3 is TGTGCCAGCAGCTTCTCAGGGGGCGGCACAGATACGCAGTATTTT. Amino acid sequence: CASSFSGGGTDTQYF. Full variable domain (outside the CDR3, taken from reference TRBV5-6 and TRBJ2-3): DAGVTQSPTHLIKTRGQQVTLRCSPKSGHDTVSWYQQALGQGPQFIFQYYEEEERQRGNFPDRFSGHQFPNYSSELNVNALLLGDSALYLCASSFSGGGTDTQYFGPGTRLTVL.

The V call is TRBV10-3, the J call TRBJ1-1, with 7 bases matching TRBD1. Germline V lookup: CDR1 ENHRY, CDR2 SYGVKD. CDR3 length: 14 residues. Unmatched junction bases numbered 4, after V lost 6 bases and J lost 0 bases. This CDR3 reads CAIRTGTVNTEAFF. The CDR3 DNA is TGTGCCATCAGGACCGGGACAGTGAACACTGAAGCTTTCTTT.

J is TRBJ2-7 and V is TRBV30; 13 bases fit TRBD2. The CDR3 loop spans 14 amino acids. Per germline, CDR1 GTSNPN and CDR2 SVGIG (reference sequence). With V trimmed by 5 bases and J by 3 bases, 4 bases remained unmatched. This CDR3 is CAWGTSGKLYEQYF. CDR3 nucleotides: TGTGCCTGGGGGACTAGCGGGAAACTCTACGAGCAGTACTTC.

This sequence joins TRBV6-1 and TRBJ2-3; 8 bases map to TRBD1. Germline CDR1 reads MNHNS; CDR2 reads SASEGT. The CDR3 totals 15 residues. V gave up 1 base and J gave up 2 bases; unmatched junction bases: 2. The CDR3 region has the DNA TGTGCCAGCAGTGAAGGGGACAGGTCCACAGATACGCAGTATTTT. It codes for CASSEGDRSTDTQYF.

The chain recombines TRBV29-1 with TRBJ1-1, with 8 bases identical to TRBD1. Germline CDR1 is SQVTM and CDR2 is ANQGSEA. Trimming cost V 5 bases and J 4 bases; bases outside gene matches: 6. There are 13 residues in the CDR3. The CDR3 DNA follows: TGCAGCGTTTCTTGGACAGGGAGCACTGAAGCTTTCTTT. Amino acids: CSVSWTGSTEAFF.

This clone was observed a single time. The rearrangement joins TRBV7-2 to TRBJ2-1, with 8 bases identical to TRBD1. Trimming took 5 bases from V and 6 from J; bases not matched to a gene: 9. The CDR3 consists of 15 residues. Germline CDR1 SGHTA, CDR2 FQGNSA. CDR3: CASSTTGATINEQFF. CDR3 coding DNA: TGTGCCAGCAGCACGACAGGGGCAACCATCAATGAGCAGTTCTTC.

The chain links TRBV19 to TRBJ1-5, with 7 bases that match TRBD1. The germline V gene has CDR1 LNHDA and CDR2 SQIVND (reference sequence). The CDR3 has 17 amino acids. With V trimmed by 7 bases and J by 4 bases, 16 bases remained unmatched. The CDR3 reads CASTPGQGVMWNQPQHF. CDR3 nucleotide sequence: TGTGCCAGTACTCCCGGGCAGGGGGTAATGTGGAATCAGCCCCAGCATTTT.

The rearrangement joins TRBV5-1 to TRBJ1-1, with TRBD1 matching over 7 bases. The ends lost 0 bases at V and 1 base at J; junction bases unmatched: 12. There are 18 residues in the CDR3. CDR1 is SGHRS, CDR2 YFSETQ, per germline. The CDR3 DNA is TGCGCCAGCAGCTTGGGCTGGGTCCGGACAGGATGGAACACTGAAGCTTTCTTT. It specifies CASSLGWVRTGWNTEAFF.

The chain links TRBV30 to TRBJ2-1; TRBD1 matches at 10 bases. The CDR3 runs to 14 residues. The germline V gene encodes CDR1 GTSNPN and CDR2 SVGIG (reference sequence). V lost 5 bases and J lost 3; bases outside the gene matches: 4. The DNA for the CDR3 is TGTGCCTGGGGGGGACAGGGGTTCTACAATGAGCAGTTCTTC. Amino acid sequence: CAWGGQGFYNEQFF. The variable domain in full, completed from reference TRBV30 and TRBJ2-1, reads SQTIHQWPATLVQPVGSPLSLECTVEGTSNPNLYWYRQAAGRGLQLLFYSVGIGQISSEVPQNLSASRPQDRQFILSSKKLLLSDSGFYLCAWGGQGFYNEQFFGPGTRLTVL.

The chain uses TRBV20-1 and TRBJ2-2, with 12 positions matching TRBD2. With V trimmed by 3 bases and J by 8 bases, 10 bases remained unmatched. The CDR3 length is 16 residues. CDR1 is DFQATT, CDR2 SNEGSKA, per germline (reference sequence). The CDR3 DNA follows: TGCAGTGCTAGTCGACTAGCGGGAGCAAGTAAGGGGGAGCTGTTTTTT. It translates to CSASRLAGASKGELFF.

The V call is TRBV3-1 (or the pseudogene TRBV3-2), the J call TRBJ2-1, with a tentative D call TRBD2 (6 bases). V gave up 3 bases and J gave up 4 bases, with 13 bases separating them. In germline, CDR1 is LGHDT, CDR2 YNNKEL (reference sequence). This CDR3 has 15 residues. CDR3 loop: CASSQGAGSYNEQFF. The CDR3 DNA reads as TGTGCCAGCAGCCAGGGCGCGGGAAGTTACAATGAGCAGTTCTTC.

The CDR3 region is CASSPQPSYEQYF. In DNA, the CDR3 is TGTGCCAGCAGTCCACAACCTTCCTACGAGCAGTACTTC. The chain links TRBV12-3 or TRBV12-4 to TRBJ2-7; D is unresolved. V lost 5 bases and J lost 1, with 9 bases in between. The CDR3 contains 13 residues.